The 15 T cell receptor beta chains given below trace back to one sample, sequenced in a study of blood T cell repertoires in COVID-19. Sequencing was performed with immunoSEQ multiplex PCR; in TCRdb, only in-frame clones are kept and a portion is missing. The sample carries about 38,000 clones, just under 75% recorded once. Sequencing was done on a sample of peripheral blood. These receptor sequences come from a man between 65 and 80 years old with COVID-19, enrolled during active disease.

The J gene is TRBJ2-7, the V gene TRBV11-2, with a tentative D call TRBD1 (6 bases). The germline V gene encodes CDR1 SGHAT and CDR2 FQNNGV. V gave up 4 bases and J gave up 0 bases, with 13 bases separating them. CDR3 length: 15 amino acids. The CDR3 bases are TGTGCCAGCAGCTGGACAGACGTAAGCTCCTACGAGCAGTACTTC. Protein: CASSWTDVSSYEQYF.

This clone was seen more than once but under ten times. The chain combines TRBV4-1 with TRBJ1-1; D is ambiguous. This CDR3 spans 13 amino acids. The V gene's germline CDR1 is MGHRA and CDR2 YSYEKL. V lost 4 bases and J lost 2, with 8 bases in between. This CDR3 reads CASSRQENTEAFF. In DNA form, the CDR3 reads TGCGCCAGCAGCCGGCAAGAAAACACTGAAGCTTTCTTT.

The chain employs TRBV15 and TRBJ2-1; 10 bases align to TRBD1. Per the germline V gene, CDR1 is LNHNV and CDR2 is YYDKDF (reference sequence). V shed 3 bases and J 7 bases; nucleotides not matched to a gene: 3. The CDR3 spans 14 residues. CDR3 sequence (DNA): TGTGCCACCAGCAGGTGGGACAGGGGTAATGAGCAGTTCTTC. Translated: CATSRWDRGNEQFF. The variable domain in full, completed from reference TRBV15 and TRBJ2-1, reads DAMVIQNPRYQVTQFGKPVTLSCSQTLNHNVMYWYQQKSSQAPKLLFHYYDKDFNNEADTPDNFQSRRPNTSFCFLDIRSPGLGDTAMYLCATSRWDRGNEQFFGPGTRLTVL.

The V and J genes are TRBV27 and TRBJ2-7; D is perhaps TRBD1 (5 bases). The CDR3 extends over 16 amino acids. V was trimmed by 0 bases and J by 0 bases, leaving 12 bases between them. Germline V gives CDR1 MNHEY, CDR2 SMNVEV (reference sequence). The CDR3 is CASSLSSVGHSYEQYF. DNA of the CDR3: TGTGCCAGCAGTTTATCGAGTGTAGGACACTCCTACGAGCAGTACTTC.

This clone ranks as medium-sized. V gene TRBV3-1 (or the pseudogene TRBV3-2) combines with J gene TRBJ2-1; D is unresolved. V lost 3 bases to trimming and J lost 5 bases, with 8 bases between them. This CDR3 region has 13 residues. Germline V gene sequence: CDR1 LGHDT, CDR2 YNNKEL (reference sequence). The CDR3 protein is CASSHLGNNEQFF. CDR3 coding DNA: TGTGCCAGCAGCCATCTAGGAAACAATGAGCAGTTCTTC.

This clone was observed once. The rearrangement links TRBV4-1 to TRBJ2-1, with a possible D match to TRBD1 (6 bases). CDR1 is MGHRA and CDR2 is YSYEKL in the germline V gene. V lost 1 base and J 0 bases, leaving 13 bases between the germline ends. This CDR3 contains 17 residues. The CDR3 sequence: CASSQGNGGYSYNEQFF. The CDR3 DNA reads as TGCGCCAGCAGCCAAGGTAATGGGGGCTACTCCTACAATGAGCAGTTCTTC.

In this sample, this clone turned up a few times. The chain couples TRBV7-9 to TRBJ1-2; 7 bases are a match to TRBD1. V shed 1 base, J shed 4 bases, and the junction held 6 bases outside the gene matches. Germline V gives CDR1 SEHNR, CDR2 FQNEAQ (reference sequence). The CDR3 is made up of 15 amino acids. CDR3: CASSLGIAGGYGYTF. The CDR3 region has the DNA TGTGCCAGCAGCTTAGGTATCGCAGGGGGCTATGGCTACACCTTC.

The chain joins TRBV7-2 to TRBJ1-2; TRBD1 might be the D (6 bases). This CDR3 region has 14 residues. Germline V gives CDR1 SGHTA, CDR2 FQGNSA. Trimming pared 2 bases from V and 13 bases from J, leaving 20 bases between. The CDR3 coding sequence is TGTGCCAGCAGCTTACTACGGGGGCCGGGACTAATCACCTTC. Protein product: CASSLLRGPGLITF.

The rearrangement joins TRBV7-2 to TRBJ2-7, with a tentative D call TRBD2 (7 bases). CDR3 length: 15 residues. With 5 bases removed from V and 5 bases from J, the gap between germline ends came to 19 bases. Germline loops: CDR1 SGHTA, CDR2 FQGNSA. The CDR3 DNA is TGTGCCAGCAGCCCTAGGAGGGGGGGTGGGAACGAGCAGTACTTC. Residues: CASSPRRGGGNEQYF.

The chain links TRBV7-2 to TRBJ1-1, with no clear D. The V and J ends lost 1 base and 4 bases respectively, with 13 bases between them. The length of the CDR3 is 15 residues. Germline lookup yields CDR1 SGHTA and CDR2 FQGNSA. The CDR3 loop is CASSLGGDWATEAFF. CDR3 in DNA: TGTGCCAGCAGCTTAGGCGGGGATTGGGCCACTGAAGCTTTCTTT.

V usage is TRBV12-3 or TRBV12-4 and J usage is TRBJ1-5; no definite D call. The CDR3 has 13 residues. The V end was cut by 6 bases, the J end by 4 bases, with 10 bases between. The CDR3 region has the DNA TGTGCCAGCAGAGGACGGACTAATCAGCCCCAGCATTTT. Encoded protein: CASRGRTNQPQHF.

The chain's CDR3 is CASSGGLRRVGGLTEAFF. CDR3 nucleotide sequence: TGTGCCAGCAGCGGAGGCCTTAGAAGAGTGGGGGGTCTCACTGAAGCTTTCTTT. This chain joins TRBV5-6 and TRBJ1-1, with D perhaps matching TRBD1 (5 bases). The CDR3 has 18 amino acids. The V end lost 4 bases, the J end lost 4 bases, and 26 bases lay between the germline ends. Germline CDR1 reads SGHDT; CDR2 reads YYEEEE.

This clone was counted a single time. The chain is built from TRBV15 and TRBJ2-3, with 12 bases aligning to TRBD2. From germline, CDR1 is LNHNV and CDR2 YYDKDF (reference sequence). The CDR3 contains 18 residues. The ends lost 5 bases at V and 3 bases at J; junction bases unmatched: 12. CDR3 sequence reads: CATSSRRLAGGPTDTQYF. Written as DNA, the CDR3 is TGTGCCACCAGCTCAAGGAGGCTAGCGGGAGGGCCGACAGATACGCAGTATTTT. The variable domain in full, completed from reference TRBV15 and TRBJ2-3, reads DAMVIQNPRYQVTQFGKPVTLSCSQTLNHNVMYWYQQKSSQAPKLLFHYYDKDFNNEADTPDNFQSRRPNTSFCFLDIRSPGLGDTAMYLCATSSRRLAGGPTDTQYFGPGTRLTVL.

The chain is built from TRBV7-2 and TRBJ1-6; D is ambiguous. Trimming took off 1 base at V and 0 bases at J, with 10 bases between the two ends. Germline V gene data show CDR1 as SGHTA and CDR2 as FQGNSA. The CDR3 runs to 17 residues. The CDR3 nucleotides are TGTGCCAGCAGCTTAGGTACGGAGAGCTCCTATAATTCACCCCTCCACTTT. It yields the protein CASSLGTESSYNSPLHF.

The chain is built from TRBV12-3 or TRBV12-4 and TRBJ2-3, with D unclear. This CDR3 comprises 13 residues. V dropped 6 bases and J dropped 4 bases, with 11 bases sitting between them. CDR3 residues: CASSFTEADTQYF. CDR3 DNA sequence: TGTGCCAGCAGCTTCACTGAGGCAGATACGCAGTATTTT.